In this sample, the clone carrying this T cell receptor beta chain turned up many times. Its antigen remains unknown. The sample belongs to a study of response to subunit inactivated influenza vaccine. TCRdb re-called the RT-PCR reads with MiXCR, one entry per CDR3 protein. Of a few hundred thousand distinct CDR3 sequences listed, about 15% are singletons. Study-wide findings and caveats: The study's authors posited that every seasonal influenza vaccination enlists few new T cells.

V was pared by 0 bases and J by 0 bases, with 6 bases between. The CDR3 length is 15 residues. CDR1 and CDR2 (germline): MGHRA, YSYEKL. This receptor was obtained from a man over 45 who received an inactivated influenza vaccine. The chain uses TRBV4-1 and TRBJ1-3; D unresolved. The input for sequencing was PBMCs from blood, taken 12 days after vaccination. CDR3 loop: CASSQDNNSGNTIYF. The CDR3 DNA reads TGCGCCAGCAGCCAAGATAACAACTCTGGAAACACCATATATTTT.